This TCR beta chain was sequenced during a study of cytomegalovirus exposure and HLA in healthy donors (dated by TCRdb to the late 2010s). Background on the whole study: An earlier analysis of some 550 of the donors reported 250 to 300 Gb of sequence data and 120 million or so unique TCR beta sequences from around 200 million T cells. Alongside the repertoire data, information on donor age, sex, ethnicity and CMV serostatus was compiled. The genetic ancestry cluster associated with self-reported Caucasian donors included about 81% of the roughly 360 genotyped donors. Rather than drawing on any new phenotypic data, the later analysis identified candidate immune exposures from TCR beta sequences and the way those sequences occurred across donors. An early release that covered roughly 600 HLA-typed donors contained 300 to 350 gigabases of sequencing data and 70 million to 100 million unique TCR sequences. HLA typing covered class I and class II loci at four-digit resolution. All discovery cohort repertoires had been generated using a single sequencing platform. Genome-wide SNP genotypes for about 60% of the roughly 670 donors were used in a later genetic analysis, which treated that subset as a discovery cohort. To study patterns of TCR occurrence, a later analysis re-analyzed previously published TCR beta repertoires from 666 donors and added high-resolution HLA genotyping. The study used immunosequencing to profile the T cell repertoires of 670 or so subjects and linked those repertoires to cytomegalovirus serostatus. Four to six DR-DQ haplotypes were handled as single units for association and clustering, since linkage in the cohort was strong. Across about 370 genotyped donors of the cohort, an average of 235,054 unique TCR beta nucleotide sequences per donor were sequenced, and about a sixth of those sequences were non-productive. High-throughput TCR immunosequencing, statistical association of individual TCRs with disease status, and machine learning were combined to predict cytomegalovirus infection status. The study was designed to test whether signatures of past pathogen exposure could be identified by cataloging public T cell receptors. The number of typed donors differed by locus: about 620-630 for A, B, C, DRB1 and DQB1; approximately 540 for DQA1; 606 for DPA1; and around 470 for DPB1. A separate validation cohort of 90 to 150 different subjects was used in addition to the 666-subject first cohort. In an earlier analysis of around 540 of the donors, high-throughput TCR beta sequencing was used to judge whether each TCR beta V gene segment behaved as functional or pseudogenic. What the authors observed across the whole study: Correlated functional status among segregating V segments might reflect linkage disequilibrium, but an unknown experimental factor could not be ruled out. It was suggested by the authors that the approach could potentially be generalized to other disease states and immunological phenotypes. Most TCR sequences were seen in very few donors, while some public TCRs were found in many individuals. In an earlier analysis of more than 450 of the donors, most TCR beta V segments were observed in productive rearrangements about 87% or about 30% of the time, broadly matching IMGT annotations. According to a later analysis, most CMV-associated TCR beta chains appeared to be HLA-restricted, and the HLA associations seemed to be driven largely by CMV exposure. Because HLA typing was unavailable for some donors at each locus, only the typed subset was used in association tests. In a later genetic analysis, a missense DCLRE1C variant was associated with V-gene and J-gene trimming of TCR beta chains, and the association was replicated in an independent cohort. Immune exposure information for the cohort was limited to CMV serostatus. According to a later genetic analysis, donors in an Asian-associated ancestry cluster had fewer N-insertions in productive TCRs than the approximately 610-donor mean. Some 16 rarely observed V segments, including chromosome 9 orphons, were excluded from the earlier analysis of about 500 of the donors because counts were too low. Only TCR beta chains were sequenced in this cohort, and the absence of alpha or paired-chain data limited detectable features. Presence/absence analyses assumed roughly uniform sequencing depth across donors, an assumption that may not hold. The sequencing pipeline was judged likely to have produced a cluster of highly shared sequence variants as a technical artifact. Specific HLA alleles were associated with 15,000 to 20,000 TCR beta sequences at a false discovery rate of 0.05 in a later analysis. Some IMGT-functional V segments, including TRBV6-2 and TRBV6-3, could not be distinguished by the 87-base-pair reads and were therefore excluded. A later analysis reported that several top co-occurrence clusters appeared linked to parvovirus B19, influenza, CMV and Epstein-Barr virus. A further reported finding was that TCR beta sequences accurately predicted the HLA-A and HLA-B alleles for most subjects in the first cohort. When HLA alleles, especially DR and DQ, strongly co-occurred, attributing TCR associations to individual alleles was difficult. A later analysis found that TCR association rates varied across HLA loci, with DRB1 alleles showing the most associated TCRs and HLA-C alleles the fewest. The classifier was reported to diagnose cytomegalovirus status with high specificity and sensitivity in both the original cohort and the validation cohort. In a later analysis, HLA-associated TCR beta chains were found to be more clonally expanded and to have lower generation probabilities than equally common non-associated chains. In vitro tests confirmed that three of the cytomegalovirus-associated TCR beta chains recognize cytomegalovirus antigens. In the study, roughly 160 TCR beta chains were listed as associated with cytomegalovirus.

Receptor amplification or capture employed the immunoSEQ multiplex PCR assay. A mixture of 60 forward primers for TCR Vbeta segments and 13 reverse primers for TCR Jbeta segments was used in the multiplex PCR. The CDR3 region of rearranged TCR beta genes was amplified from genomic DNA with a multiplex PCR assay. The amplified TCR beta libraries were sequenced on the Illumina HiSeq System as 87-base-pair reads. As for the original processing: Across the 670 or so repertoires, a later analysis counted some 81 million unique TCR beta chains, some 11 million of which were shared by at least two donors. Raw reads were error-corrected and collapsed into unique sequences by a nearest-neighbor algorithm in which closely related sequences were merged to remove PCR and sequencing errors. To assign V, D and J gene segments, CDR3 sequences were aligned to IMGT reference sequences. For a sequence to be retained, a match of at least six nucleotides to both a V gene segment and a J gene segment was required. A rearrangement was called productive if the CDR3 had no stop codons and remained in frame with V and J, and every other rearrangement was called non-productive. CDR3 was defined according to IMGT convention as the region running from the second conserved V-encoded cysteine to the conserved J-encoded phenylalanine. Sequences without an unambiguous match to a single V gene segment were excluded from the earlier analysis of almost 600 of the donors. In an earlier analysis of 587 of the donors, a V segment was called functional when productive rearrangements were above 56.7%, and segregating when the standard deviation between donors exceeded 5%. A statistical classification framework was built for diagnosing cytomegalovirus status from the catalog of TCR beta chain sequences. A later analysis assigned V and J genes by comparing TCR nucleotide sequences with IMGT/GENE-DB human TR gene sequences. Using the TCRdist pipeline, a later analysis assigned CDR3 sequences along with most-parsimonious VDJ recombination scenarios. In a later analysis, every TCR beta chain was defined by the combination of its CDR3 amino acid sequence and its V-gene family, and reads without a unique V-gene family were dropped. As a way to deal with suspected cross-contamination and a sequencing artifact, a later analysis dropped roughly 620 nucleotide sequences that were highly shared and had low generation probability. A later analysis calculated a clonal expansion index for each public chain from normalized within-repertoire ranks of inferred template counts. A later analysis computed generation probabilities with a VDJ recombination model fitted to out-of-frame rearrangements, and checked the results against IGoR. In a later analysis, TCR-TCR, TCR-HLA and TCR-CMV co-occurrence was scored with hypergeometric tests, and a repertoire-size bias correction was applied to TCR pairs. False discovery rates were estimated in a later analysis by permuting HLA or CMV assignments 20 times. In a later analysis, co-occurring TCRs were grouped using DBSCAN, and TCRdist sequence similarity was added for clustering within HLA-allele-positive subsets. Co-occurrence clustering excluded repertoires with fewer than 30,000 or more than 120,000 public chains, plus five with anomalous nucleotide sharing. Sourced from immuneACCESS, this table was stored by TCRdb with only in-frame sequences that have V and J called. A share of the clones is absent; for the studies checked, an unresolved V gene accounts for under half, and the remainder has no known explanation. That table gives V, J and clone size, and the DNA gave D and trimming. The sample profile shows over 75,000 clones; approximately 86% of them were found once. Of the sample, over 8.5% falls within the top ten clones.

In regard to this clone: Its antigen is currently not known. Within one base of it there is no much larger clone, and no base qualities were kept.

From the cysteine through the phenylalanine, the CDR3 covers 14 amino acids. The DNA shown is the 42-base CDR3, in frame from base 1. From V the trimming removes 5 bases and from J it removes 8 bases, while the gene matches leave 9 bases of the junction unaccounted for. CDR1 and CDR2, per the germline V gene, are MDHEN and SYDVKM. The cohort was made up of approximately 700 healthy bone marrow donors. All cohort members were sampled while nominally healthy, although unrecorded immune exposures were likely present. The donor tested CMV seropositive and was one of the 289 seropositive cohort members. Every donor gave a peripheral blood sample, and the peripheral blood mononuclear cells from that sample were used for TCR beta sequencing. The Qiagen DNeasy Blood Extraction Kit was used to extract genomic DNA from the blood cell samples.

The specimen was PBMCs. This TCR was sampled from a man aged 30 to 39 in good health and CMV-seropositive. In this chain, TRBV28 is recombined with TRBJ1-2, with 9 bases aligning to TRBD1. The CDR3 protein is CASSPGTGKGGYTF. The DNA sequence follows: TGTGCCAGCAGTCCCGGGACAGGGAAAGGGGGCTACACCTTC.